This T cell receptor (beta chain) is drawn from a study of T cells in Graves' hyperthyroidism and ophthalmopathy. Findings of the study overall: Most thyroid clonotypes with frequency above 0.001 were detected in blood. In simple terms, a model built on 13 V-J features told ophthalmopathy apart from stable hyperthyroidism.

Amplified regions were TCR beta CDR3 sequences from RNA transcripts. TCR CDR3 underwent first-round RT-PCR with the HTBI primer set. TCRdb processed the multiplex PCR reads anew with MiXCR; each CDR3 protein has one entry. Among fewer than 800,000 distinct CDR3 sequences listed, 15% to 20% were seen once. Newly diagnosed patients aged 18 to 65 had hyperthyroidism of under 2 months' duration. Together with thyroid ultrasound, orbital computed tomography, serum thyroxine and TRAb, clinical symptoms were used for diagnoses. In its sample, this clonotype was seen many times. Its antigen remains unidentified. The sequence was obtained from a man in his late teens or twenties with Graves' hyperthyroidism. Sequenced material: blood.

CDR3 in amino acids: CASSPPGYSYEQYF. The CDR3 DNA is TGTGCCAGCTCACCACCGGGCTACTCCTACGAGCAGTACTTC. The chain uses TRBV18 and TRBJ2-7; D is uncertain. CDR3 length: 14 residues. With 0 bases removed from V and 0 bases from J, the gap between germline ends came to 6 bases. Germline CDR1 reads KGHSH; CDR2 reads LQKENI.